This TCR beta chain originates from a study of blood T cell repertoires in COVID-19. This clone appeared a few times. Clones were sequenced by immunoSEQ multiplex PCR, and TCRdb holds only the in-frame ones, with some missing. The sample lists 150,000 to 200,000 clones, around 86% occurring once. The sequencing sample was made of peripheral blood. This clonotype was sampled from a man aged 55 to 69 with acute or convalescent COVID-19.

Here the CDR3 DNA reads TGTGCCAGCAGTTACCCAACTAGCGGGAGGGCCCGGGATCAGTTCTTC. Translating it yields CASSYPTSGRARDQFF. The V and J genes are TRBV6-2 or TRBV6-3 and TRBJ2-1, with 13 bases that match TRBD2. Per the germline V gene, CDR1 is MNHEY and CDR2 is SVGEGT. CDR3 length equals 16 residues. V lost 2 bases to trimming and J lost 13 bases; unmatched junction nucleotides: 11.